Shown below are 7 T cell receptor beta chains from a single sample sequenced in a study of T-cell memory formation after mild COVID-19. TCRdb fed the 5' RACE reads into MiXCR, producing one record per CDR3 protein. The table records about 270,000 distinct CDR3 sequences, 15% of them present only once. Sequencing was performed on PBMCs or a T cell subset sorted from them (not recorded which). The receptors were sampled from an adult woman who had mild COVID-19 (a few samples of this study predate the infection). Cell type and time point are not known.

This clonotype was picked up a small number of times. The CDR3 region is CAISESARAFF. CDR3 coding DNA: TGTGCCATCAGTGAGTCGGCGAGGGCTTTCTTT. The rearrangement joins TRBV10-3 to TRBJ1-1; D is uncertain. CDR3 size: 11 residues. Trimming stripped 0 bases from V and 11 bases from J, with 7 bases between. Germline V gene lookup returns CDR1 ENHRY and CDR2 SYGVKD.

This clonotype was picked up a small number of times. The chain links TRBV30 to TRBJ1-5; no clear D. Germline V gives CDR1 GTSNPN, CDR2 SVGIG (reference sequence). V dropped 0 bases and J dropped 4 bases, with 13 bases sitting between them. The CDR3 is 15 amino acids. The CDR3 region has the DNA TGTGCCTGGAGTGTAGGCGGAGCCCGAAATCAGCCCCAGCATTTT. The encoded protein is CAWSVGGARNQPQHF.

This clonotype was seen only a few times. The chain couples TRBV6-6 to TRBJ2-1; 9 bases are shared with TRBD2. The CDR3 contains 13 residues. J lost 8 bases, V lost 11 bases, and 10 bases had no gene match. Germline values: CDR1 MNHNY, CDR2 SVGAGI (reference sequence). CDR3 in amino acids: CAFGTSFSDEQFF. The CDR3 nucleotides are TGTGCCTTTGGGACTAGCTTTTCCGATGAGCAGTTCTTC.

The rearrangement joins TRBV24-1 to TRBJ2-1; D ambiguous. The CDR3 is 15 residues long. Trimming shortened V by 9 bases and J by 0 bases, and 14 bases separated the two germline ends. CDR1 and CDR2 from the germline V gene are KGHDR and SFDVKD. The CDR3 DNA is TGTGCCACCTCATCCGCCTCCCCCTCCTACAATGAGCAGTTCTTC. It translates to CATSSASPSYNEQFF.

Only one count was recorded for this clonotype. V is TRBV12-3 or TRBV12-4 and J is TRBJ1-2; TRBD1 aligns across 7 bases. The V segment lost 3 bases and the J segment 8 bases; nucleotides outside the gene matches: 6. The CDR3 is made up of 13 amino acids. The DNA for the CDR3 is TGTGCCAGCAGTTTCCGACAGGGCCGGGGCTACACCTTC. This sequence encodes CASSFRQGRGYTF.

The chain uses TRBV7-2 and TRBJ2-1; a possible D gene is TRBD2 (6 bases). The CDR3 consists of 13 residues. The germline gives CDR1 SGHTA, CDR2 FQGNSA. V shed 4 bases and J shed 4 bases, with 8 bases lying between them. The CDR3: CASSSGTYNEQFF. In DNA form, the CDR3 reads TGTGCCAGCAGCTCCGGGACTTACAATGAGCAGTTCTTC.

The chain employs TRBV10-3 and TRBJ2-7; no definite D call. This CDR3 has 11 amino acids. Germline V lookup: CDR1 ENHRY, CDR2 SYGVKD. With 5 bases removed from V and 6 bases from J, the gap between germline ends came to 8 bases. The CDR3: CAISPKTEQYF. CDR3 sequence (DNA): TGTGCCATCAGTCCTAAGACCGAGCAGTACTTC.